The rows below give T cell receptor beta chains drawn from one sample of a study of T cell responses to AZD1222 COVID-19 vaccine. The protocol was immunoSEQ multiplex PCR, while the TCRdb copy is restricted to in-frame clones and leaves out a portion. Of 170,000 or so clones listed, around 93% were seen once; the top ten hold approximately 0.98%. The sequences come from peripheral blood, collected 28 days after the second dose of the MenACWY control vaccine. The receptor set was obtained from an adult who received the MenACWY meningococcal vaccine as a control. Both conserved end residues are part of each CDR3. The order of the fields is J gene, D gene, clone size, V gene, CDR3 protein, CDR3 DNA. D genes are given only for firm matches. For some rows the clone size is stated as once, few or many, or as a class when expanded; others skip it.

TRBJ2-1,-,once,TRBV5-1,CASNSGRQGSYNEQFF,TGCGCCAGCAACTCTGGGCGGCAGGGGTCCTACAATGAGCAGTTCTTC
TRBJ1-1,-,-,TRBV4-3,CASSQDRSGRSTEAFF,TGCGCCAGCAGCCAAGATCGGAGTGGGAGGAGCACTGAAGCTTTCTTT
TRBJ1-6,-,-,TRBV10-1,CASFRVRRGPYNSPLHF,TGCGCCAGTTTCCGGGTCCGCAGAGGGCCCTATAATTCACCCCTCCACTTT
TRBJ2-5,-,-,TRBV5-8,CAGRQQTQYF,TGTGCCGGTAGACAGCAGACCCAGTACTTC
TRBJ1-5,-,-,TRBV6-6,CASSYSGVGNQPQHF,TGTGCCAGCAGTTACTCGGGTGTAGGGAATCAGCCCCAGCATTTT
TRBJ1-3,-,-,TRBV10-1,CASSESSGNTIYF,TGCGCCAGCAGTGAGAGCTCTGGAAACACCATATATTTT
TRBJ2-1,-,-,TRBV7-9,CASSSNRRHNEQFF,TGTGCCAGCAGCTCCAACAGGAGACACAATGAGCAGTTCTTC
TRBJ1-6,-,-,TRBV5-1,CASSPAGTEGWISPLHF,TGCGCCAGCAGCCCAGCCGGGACCGAGGGATGGATTTCACCCCTCCACTTT
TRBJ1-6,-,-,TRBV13,CASSLRLGATISPLHF,TGTGCCAGCAGCTTAAGGTTGGGGGCCACTATTTCACCCCTCCACTTT
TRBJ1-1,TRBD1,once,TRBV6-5,CASSYLDRGQAFF,TGTGCCAGCAGTTACCTGGACAGGGGGCAAGCTTTCTTT
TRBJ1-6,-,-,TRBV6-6,CASTRGTYNSPLHF,TGTGCCAGCACGCGGGGTACCTATAATTCACCCCTCCACTTT
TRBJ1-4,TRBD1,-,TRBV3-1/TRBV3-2,CASSQKTTGATNEKLFF,TGTGCCAGCAGCCAAAAGACTACAGGGGCAACTAATGAAAAACTGTTTTTT
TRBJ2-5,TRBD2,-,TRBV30,CAWSVGLAQETQYF,TGTGCCTGGAGTGTGGGACTAGCTCAGGAGACCCAGTACTTC
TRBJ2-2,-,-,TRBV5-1,CASSLASAGELFF,TGCGCCAGCAGCTTGGCGTCAGCCGGGGAGCTGTTTTTT
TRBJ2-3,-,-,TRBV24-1,CATRDSSTDTQYF,TGTGCCACGCGGGACTCTAGCACAGATACGCAGTATTTT
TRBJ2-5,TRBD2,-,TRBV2,CASGSGGTETQYF,TGTGCCAGCGGTTCGGGGGGAACAGAGACCCAGTACTTC
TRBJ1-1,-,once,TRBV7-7,CASSLLRDEAFF,TGTGCTAGCAGCTTGCTGAGGGACGAAGCTTTCTTT
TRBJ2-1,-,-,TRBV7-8,CASSLDRGYNEQFF,TGTGCCAGCAGCTTAGATCGGGGCTACAATGAGCAGTTCTTC
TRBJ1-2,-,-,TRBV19,CASSIDPGNYGYTF,TGTGCCAGTAGTATAGATCCGGGTAATTACGGCTACACCTTC
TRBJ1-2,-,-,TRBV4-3,CASSHGPMGGYTF,TGCGCCAGCAGCCACGGTCCCATGGGGGGCTACACCTTC
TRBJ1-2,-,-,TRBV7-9,CASRKDTRYGYTF,TGTGCCAGCAGGAAGGACACCCGCTATGGCTACACCTTC
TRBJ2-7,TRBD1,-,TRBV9,CASSVAPQGAREQYF,TGTGCCAGCAGCGTAGCTCCACAGGGGGCTCGCGAGCAGTACTTC
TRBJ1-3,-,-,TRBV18,CASSPQGSGNTIYF,TGTGCCAGCTCACCTCAGGGCTCTGGAAACACCATATATTTT
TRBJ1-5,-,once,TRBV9,CASSDSPRPQPQHF,TGTGCCAGCAGCGATTCCCCCCGACCTCAGCCCCAGCATTTT
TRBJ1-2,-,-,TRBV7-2,CASSLLGANYGYTF,TGTGCCAGCAGCTTACTGGGAGCTAACTATGGCTACACCTTC
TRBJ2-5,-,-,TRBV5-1,CASSLDGRTQETQYF,TGCGCCAGCAGCTTGGACGGACGGACCCAAGAGACCCAGTACTTC
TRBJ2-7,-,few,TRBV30,CAWSVGRYEQYF,TGTGCCTGGAGTGTAGGACGGTACGAGCAGTACTTC